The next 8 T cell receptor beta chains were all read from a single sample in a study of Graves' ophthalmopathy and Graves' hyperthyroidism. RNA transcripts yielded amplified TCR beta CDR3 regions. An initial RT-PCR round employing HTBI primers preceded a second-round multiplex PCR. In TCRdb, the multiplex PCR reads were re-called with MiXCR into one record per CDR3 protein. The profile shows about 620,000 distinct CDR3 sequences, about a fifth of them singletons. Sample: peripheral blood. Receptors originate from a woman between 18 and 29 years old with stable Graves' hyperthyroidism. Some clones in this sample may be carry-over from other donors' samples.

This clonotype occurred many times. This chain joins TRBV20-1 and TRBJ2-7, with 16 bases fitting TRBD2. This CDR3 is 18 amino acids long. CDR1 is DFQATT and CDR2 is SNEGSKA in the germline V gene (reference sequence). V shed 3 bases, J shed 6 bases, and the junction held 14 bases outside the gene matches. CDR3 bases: TGCAGTGCTAGTTCTACCGGGACTAGCGGGGGGGCCGGGGCCGAGCAGTACTTC. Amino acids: CSASSTGTSGGAGAEQYF.

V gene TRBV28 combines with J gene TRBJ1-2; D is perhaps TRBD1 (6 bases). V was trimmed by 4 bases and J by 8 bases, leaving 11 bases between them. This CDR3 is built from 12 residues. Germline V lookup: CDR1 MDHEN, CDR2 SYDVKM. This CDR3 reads CASSSQGRGYTF. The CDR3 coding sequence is TGTGCCAGCAGTTCTCAGGGGAGAGGCTACACCTTC.

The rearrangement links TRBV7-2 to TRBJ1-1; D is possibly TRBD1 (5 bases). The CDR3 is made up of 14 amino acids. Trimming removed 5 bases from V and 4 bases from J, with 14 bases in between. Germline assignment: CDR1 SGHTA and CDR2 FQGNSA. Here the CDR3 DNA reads TGTGCCAGCAGCCCAACGGTGAGGGGCACTGAAGCTTTCTTT. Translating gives CASSPTVRGTEAFF.

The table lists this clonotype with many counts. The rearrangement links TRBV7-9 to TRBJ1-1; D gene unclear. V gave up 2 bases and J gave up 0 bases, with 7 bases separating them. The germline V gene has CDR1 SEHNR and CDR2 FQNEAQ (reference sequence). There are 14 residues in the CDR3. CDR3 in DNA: TGTGCCAGCAGCTTATACAGTTTGAACACTGAAGCTTTCTTT. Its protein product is CASSLYSLNTEAFF.

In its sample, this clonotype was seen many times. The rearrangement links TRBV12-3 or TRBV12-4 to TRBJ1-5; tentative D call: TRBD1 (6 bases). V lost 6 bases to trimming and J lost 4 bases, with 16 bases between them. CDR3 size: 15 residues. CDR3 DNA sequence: TGTGCCAGCAGCCTTCGGAGGACAGATAATCAGCCCCAGCATTTT. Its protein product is CASSLRRTDNQPQHF.

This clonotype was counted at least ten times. CDR3 DNA: TGTGCCAGTAGAATAGGGGGCGCGAACACCGGGGAGCTGTTTTTT. Its translation is CASRIGGANTGELFF. The chain couples TRBV6-5 to TRBJ2-2; 7 bases are a match to TRBD1. Germline-derived CDR1 and CDR2 are MNHEY and SVGAGI. The V segment lost 9 bases and the J segment 0 bases; nucleotides outside the gene matches: 7. This CDR3 comprises 15 residues.

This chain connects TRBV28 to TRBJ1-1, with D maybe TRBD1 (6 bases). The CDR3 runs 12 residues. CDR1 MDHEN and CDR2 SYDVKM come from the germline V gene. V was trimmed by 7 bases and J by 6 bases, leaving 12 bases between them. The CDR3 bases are TGTGCCAGCATCACACAGGGCCCTGAAGCTTTCTTT. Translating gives CASITQGPEAFF.

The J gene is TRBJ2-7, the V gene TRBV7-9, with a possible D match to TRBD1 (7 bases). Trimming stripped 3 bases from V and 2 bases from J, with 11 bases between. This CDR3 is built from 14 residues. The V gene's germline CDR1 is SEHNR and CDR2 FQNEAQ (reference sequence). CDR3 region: CASSFQGGTYEQYF. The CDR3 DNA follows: TGTGCCAGCAGCTTCCAGGGGGGCACCTACGAGCAGTACTTC.